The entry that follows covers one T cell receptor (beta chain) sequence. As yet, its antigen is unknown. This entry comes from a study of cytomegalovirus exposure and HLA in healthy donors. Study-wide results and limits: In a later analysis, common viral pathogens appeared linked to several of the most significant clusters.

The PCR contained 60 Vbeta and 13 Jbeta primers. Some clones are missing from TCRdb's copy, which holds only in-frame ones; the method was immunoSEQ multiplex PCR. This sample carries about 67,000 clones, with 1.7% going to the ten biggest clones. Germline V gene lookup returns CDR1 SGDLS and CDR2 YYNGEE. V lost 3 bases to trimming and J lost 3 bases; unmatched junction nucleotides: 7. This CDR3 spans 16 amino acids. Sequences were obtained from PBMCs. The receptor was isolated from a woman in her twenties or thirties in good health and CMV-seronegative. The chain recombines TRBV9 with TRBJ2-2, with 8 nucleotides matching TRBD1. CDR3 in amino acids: CASSAQGGGYTGELFF. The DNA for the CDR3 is TGTGCCAGCAGCGCACAGGGGGGAGGTTACACCGGGGAGCTGTTTTTT.